This T cell receptor beta chain was captured in a study of cytomegalovirus exposure and HLA in healthy donors. Study information: When 350 to 400 donors were genotyped, roughly 82% of them were found to fall in the Caucasian-associated ancestry cluster.

The germline CDR1 and CDR2 sequences are SGHTA and FQGNSA. V was clipped by 2 bases and J by 2 bases; unmatched bases: 5. The CDR3 has 16 amino acids. 60 Vbeta and 13 Jbeta primers were used in PCR. In the authors' workflow: A later analysis tallied approximately 80 million unique TCR beta chains, approximately 10 million of them shared. Only in-frame clones appear in the TCRdb table, and some are missing; sequencing was by immunoSEQ multiplex PCR. V and J calls and clone size are copied from that table; D and trimming were computed from the DNA. The sample lists 150,000 to 160,000 clones, approximately 81% occurring once. A word on this clone: No antigen is known for it.

Study conclusions and caveats: Exclusion as indistinguishable affected some V segments, including TRBV6-2 and TRBV6-3.

This sequence originates from a woman aged 18 to 35 in good health and CMV-seronegative. This rearrangement joins TRBV7-2 to TRBJ2-5, with TRBD2 identical over 10 bases. The sequencing input was PBMCs. DNA of the CDR3: TGTGCCAGCAGCTTAAGGCTACTAGCGGGGCAAGAGACCCAGTACTTC. This encodes CASSLRLLAGQETQYF.